This entry lists 5 T cell receptor beta chains sequenced from one sample in a study of T cells after yellow fever vaccination. In TCRdb, the 5' RACE reads were re-called with MiXCR into one record per CDR3 protein. The table records roughly 150,000 distinct CDR3 sequences, 6.5% to 8.5% of them present only once. The sample in question was CD4+ T cells sorted from PBMCs, obtained 5 days after the first yellow fever vaccination. Receptors originate from a man aged 18-30 years who received the YFV17D yellow fever vaccine.

This clonotype was counted ten times or more. This sequence joins TRBV5-1 and TRBJ1-1, with D tentatively TRBD1 (5 bases). Trimming pared 1 base from V and 5 bases from J, leaving 15 bases between. Per germline, CDR1 SGHRS and CDR2 YFSETQ. The CDR3 loop spans 15 amino acids. In nucleotides, the CDR3 is TGCGCCAGCAGCTTGCATGGGGCGGTGGGGACTGAAGCTTTCTTT. Residues: CASSLHGAVGTEAFF.

The V and J genes are TRBV7-9 and TRBJ2-2; D might be TRBD1 (6 bases). Germline CDR1 is SEHNR and CDR2 is FQNEAQ (reference sequence). Trimming took 1 base from V and 8 from J, leaving 17 bases between them. CDR3 length equals 16 residues. CDR3 coding DNA: TGTGCCAGCAGCTTAGATTCCCACAGGGTCGGTGGGGAGCTGTTTTTT. This encodes CASSLDSHRVGGELFF. Full variable domain (missing parts from reference TRBV7-9 and TRBJ2-2): DTGVSQNPRHKITKRGQNVTFRCDPISEHNRLYWYRQTLGQGPEFLTYFQNEAQLEKSRLLSDRFSAERPKGSFSTLEIQRTEQGDSAMYLCASSLDSHRVGGELFFGEGSRLTVL.

This clonotype was seen ten or more times. The V and J genes are TRBV12-3 or TRBV12-4 and TRBJ1-5, with no clear D. The CDR3 totals 14 residues. The ends were cut back, 3 bases at V and 2 bases at J, with 8 bases in the middle. The CDR3 protein is CASSFHSGNQPQHF. CDR3 in DNA: TGTGCCAGCAGTTTTCATTCGGGCAATCAGCCCCAGCATTTT.

This clonotype has at least ten counts. The junction does not match germline at one end; this may be a read error. This chain connects TRBV20-1 to TRBJ2-1; 8 nucleotides align to TRBD2. From germline, CDR1 is DFQATT and CDR2 SNEGSKA (reference sequence). The CDR3 consists of 13 residues. In DNA, the CDR3 is TGCAGTGCTATCGGGGGGGTCTACAGTGAGCAGTTCTTC. This gives the protein CSAIGGVYSEQFF.

This clonotype was observed many times. The chain uses TRBV9 and TRBJ2-1; D is perhaps TRBD1 (6 bases). The germline V gene encodes CDR1 SGDLS and CDR2 YYNGEE. This CDR3 is 15 amino acids long. The V end lost 3 bases, the J end lost 3 bases, and 13 bases lay between the germline ends. The CDR3 nucleotides are TGTGCCAGCAGCGCCGCCGCGGACAGCTACAATGAGCAGTTCTTC. This gives the protein CASSAAADSYNEQFF.